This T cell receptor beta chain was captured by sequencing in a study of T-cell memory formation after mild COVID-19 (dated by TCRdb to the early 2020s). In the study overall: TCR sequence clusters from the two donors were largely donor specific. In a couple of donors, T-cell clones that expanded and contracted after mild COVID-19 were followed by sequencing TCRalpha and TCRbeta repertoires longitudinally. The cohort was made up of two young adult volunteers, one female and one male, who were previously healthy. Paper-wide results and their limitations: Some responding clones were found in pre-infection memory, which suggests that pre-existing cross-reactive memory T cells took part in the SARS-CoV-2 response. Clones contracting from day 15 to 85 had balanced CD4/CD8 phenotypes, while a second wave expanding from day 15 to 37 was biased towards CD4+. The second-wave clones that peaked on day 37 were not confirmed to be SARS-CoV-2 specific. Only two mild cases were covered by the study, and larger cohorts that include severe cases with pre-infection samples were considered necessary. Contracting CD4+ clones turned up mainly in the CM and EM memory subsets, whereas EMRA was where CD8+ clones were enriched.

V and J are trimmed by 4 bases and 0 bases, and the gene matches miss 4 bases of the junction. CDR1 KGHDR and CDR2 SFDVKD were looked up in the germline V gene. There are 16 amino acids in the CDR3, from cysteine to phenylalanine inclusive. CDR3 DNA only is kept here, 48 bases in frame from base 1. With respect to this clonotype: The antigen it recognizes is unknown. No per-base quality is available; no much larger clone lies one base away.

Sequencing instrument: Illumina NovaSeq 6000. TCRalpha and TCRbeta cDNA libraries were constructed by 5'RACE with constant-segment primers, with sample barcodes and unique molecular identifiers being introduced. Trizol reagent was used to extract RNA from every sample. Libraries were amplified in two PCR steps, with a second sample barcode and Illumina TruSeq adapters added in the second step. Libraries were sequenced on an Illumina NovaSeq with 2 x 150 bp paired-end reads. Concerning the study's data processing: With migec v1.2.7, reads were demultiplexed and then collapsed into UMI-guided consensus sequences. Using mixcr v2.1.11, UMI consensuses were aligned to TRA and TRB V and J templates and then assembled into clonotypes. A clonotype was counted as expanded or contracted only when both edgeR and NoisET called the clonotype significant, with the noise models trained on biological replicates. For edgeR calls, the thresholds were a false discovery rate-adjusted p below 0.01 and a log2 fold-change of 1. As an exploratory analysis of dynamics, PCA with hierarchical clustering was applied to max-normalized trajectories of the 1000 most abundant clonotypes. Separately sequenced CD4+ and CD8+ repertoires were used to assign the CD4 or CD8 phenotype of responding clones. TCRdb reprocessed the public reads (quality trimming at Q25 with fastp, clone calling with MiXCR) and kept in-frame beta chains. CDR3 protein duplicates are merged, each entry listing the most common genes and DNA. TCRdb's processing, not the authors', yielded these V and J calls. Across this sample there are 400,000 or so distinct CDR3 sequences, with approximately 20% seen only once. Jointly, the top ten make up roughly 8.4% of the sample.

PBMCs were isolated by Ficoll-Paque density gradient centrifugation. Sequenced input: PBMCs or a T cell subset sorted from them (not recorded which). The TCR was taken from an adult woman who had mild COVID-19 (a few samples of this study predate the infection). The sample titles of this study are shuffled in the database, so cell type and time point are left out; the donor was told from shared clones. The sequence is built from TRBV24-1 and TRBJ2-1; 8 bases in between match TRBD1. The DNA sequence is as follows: TGTGCCACCAGTGACCTTGACAGGGGCTCCTACAATGAGCAGTTCTTC. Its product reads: CATSDLDRGSYNEQFF.